Listed here is a single T cell receptor beta chain. TCRdb re-derived calls from the 5' RACE reads in MiXCR, one entry per CDR3 protein. The repertoire consists of about 57,000 distinct CDR3 sequences, with around 26% occurring once and the leading ten covering approximately 3.3%. Trimming shortened V by 1 base and J by 4 bases, and 14 bases separated the two germline ends. CDR3 length: 16 amino acids. The germline V gene encodes CDR1 SEHNR and CDR2 FQNEAQ (reference sequence). The chain couples TRBV7-9 to TRBJ2-1; maybe TRBD2 (5 bases). This TCR came from a female donor with breast cancer. The material sequenced was tumor-infiltrating memory CD4+ T cells sorted from the breast tumor. As to subset: memory CD4+ T cells, CD4+CD45RO+CD25-. CDR3: CASSLVNPSRYNEQFF. The CDR3 nucleotides read TGTGCCAGCAGCTTAGTTAATCCTAGCAGATACAATGAGCAGTTCTTC. Full variable domain (rest looked up from reference TRBV7-9 and TRBJ2-1): DTGVSQNPRHKITKRGQNVTFRCDPISEHNRLYWYRQTLGQGPEFLTYFQNEAQLEKSRLLSDRFSAERPKGSFSTLEIQRTEQGDSAMYLCASSLVNPSRYNEQFFGPGTRLTVL.